This is a list of T cell receptor beta chains from one sample in a study of T cell responses to AZD1222 COVID-19 vaccine. Sequenced by immunoSEQ multiplex PCR; TCRdb stores in-frame clones only, minus some. The sample lists fewer than 150,000 clones; roughly 87% were seen once. Sample: peripheral blood, taken on day 0 of AZD1222 vaccination. These receptors were taken from an adult in good health. CDR3s include the opening cysteine and the closing phenylalanine or tryptophan. Fields, in order: V gene, J gene, clone size, D gene, CDR3 DNA, CDR3 protein. D genes are given only for firm matches. Clone size, where shown, is once, few, many, or a class for clones that have expanded.

>TRBV30|TRBJ1-1|-|-
TGTGCCTGGAGCCCCCCCCGGGACTCTATGAACACTGAAGCTTTCTTT
CAWSPPRDSMNTEAFF
>TRBV28|TRBJ1-4|-|-
TGTGCCAGCCACGGACAGCCAACTAATGAAAAACTGTTTTTT
CASHGQPTNEKLFF
>TRBV5-6|TRBJ2-1|once|-
TGTGCCAGCAGCTTGTTACTCGTCAATGAGCAGTTCTTC
CASSLLLVNEQFF
>TRBV5-1|TRBJ2-1|-|TRBD1
TGCGCCAGCAGGCCCGGGACAGACGGTGAGCAGTTCTTC
CASRPGTDGEQFF
>TRBV4-1|TRBJ2-7|-|-
TGCGCCAGCAGCCAGGGTTTCGAGCAGTACTTC
CASSQGFEQYF
>TRBV30|TRBJ2-1|-|-
TGTGCCTGGAGTGTACAGATAGACTACCAGTTCTTC
CAWSVQIDYQFF
>TRBV30|TRBJ2-1|-|TRBD1
TGTGCCTGGAGTGTACAGGGGCTCGGTGAGCAGTTCTTC
CAWSVQGLGEQFF
>TRBV2|TRBJ1-3|once|-
TGTGCCAGCAGTGGGCAGGTCGTCTCTGGAAACACCATATATTTT
CASSGQVVSGNTIYF
>TRBV13|TRBJ2-1|-|TRBD1
TGTGCCAGCAGCTCGGGACAGGGATACAATGAGCAGTTCTTC
CASSSGQGYNEQFF
>TRBV24-1|TRBJ2-7|-|TRBD1
TGTGCCACCAGTGACCGTGGGGCCGGGACAGGGATCCACGAGCAGTACTTC
CATSDRGAGTGIHEQYF
>TRBV6-5|TRBJ1-3|-|-
TGTGCCAGCAGTCCCCGGCGGGCTCAGGGAAACACCATATATTTT
CASSPRRAQGNTIYF
>TRBV5-1|TRBJ2-3|-|TRBD1
TGCGCCAGCAGTCAGGGGGCCGCACTAGTCACAGATACGCAGTATTTT
CASSQGAALVTDTQYF
>TRBV24-1|TRBJ2-1|-|TRBD2
TGTGCCACCAGTGATTTGTCCGGGGGGGATGAGCAGTTCTTC
CATSDLSGGDEQFF
>TRBV7-8|TRBJ2-1|-|-
TGTGCCAGCAGTAATAGACGGGTGTCACCTGGTGAGCAGTTCTTC
CASSNRRVSPGEQFF
>TRBV4-2|TRBJ2-1|-|TRBD2
TGTGCCAGCAGCCAAGATGTGTCTAGCGGGGGGTTCAATGAGCAGTTCTTC
CASSQDVSSGGFNEQFF
>TRBV11-1|TRBJ1-3|-|-
TGTGCCAGCAGCTCCCCGGGAAACACCATATATTTT
CASSSPGNTIYF
>TRBV5-1|TRBJ2-7|-|-
TGCGCCAGCAGCTCTGACAACTACGAGCAGTACTTC
CASSSDNYEQYF
>TRBV5-6|TRBJ1-2|-|-
TGTGCCAGCAGCTCGCTCGACCTCTATGGCTACACCTTC
CASSSLDLYGYTF
>TRBV7-9|TRBJ2-1|-|-
TGTGCCAGCAGCGAACTAGTCCGGTCCAATGAGCAGTTCTTC
CASSELVRSNEQFF
>TRBV9|TRBJ2-1|-|TRBD1
TGTGCCAGCAGCCCCCTGACCACAGGGGTGCGTGAGCAGTTCTTC
CASSPLTTGVREQFF
>TRBV3-1/TRBV3-2|TRBJ2-5|-|-
TGTGCCAGTATAAATGCGGGGCGAGAGACCCAGTACTTC
CASINAGRETQYF
>TRBV30|TRBJ2-6|-|TRBD2
TGTGCCTCATTTCGGAGCGGGGGGGCCGCTGGGGCCAACGTCCTGACTTTC
CASFRSGGAAGANVLTF
>TRBV5-1|TRBJ1-3|-|-
TGCGCCAGCAGCGGACAGACCGCGAGCTCTGGAAACACCATATATTTT
CASSGQTASSGNTIYF
>TRBV11-3|TRBJ2-3|-|-
TGTGCCAGCAGCCGCGGGGGCGGGGGCCGTAGCACAGATACGCAGTATTTT
CASSRGGGGRSTDTQYF
>TRBV5-1|TRBJ1-4|-|-
TGCGCCAGCAGCCGGACGGGAACTAATGAAAAACTGTTTTTT
CASSRTGTNEKLFF
>TRBV7-2|TRBJ1-5|once|TRBD1
TGTGCCAGCAGCGGGGGACAGGGAAATATACAGCCCCAGCATTTT
CASSGGQGNIQPQHF
>TRBV7-8|TRBJ1-5|-|-
TGTGCCAGCAGCAATTACAGCATAAGCAATCAGCCCCAGCATTTT
CASSNYSISNQPQHF
>TRBV4-2|TRBJ1-3|-|-
TGTGCCAGCAGCCAATTCCAGGGTGGGGACACCATATATTTT
CASSQFQGGDTIYF
>TRBV7-2|TRBJ1-2|-|TRBD1
TGTGCCAGCAGCTTAAGTGGGACAGGGTCGCATGGCTACACCTTC
CASSLSGTGSHGYTF
>TRBV4-1|TRBJ2-7|-|-
TGCGCCAGCAGCCAAGATCCCCTCCTGGGGACAAACTACGAGCAGTACTTC
CASSQDPLLGTNYEQYF